Sequencing of this TCR beta chain was carried out in a study of T-cell reconstitution after alpha-beta-depleted transplantation in children. This CDR3 region has 16 residues. V shed 3 bases and J shed 4 bases, with 14 bases lying between them. CDR1 is SGHRS, CDR2 YFSETQ, per germline. This clonotype came up many times. Its antigen is not known. Study-wide findings and caveats: T-cell numbers and diversity, one year after transplant, stemmed largely from T cells that were newly produced. For some patients, TCRbeta diversity was high at day 60 because of recipient T cells and thymic progenitors that survived. Expanded clones from the graft, numbering several hundred, reportedly supplied alpha-beta T cells about two months after transplant.

The TCRbeta library was prepared with unique molecular identifiers. TCRdb redid the calling of the PCR reads with MiXCR, one entry per CDR3 protein. The sample contains some 300,000 distinct CDR3 sequences, about 9.4% of which appear only once. Sample: PBMCs, taken before TCRalphabeta/CD19-depleted stem cell transplant. The chain is built from TRBV5-1 and TRBJ2-6; the D call may be TRBD1 or TRBD2 (6 bases each). This TCR derives from a boy in the first two years of life with acute myeloid leukemia, due to receive a stem cell transplant. The CDR3 protein is CASSSSGAGGANVLTF. The CDR3 coding sequence is TGCGCCAGCAGCTCTTCAGGGGCGGGAGGGGCCAACGTCCTGACTTTC.